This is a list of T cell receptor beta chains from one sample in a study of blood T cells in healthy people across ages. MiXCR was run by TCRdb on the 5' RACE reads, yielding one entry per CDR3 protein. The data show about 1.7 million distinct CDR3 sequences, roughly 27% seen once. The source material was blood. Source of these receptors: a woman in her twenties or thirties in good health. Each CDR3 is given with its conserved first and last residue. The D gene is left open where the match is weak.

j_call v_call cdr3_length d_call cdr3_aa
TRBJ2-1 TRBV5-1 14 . CASRAYRPGDEQFF
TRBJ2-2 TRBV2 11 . CASMDTGELFF
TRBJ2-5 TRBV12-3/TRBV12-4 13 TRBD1 CASTRTGEETQYF
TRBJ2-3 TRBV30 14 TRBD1 CAWTDRVRGNTQYF
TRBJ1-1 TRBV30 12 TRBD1 CAWSRDRVEAFF
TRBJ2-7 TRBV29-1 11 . CSVGTENEQYF
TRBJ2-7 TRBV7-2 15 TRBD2 CASSPPSGRRLPVVF
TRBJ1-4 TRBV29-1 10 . CSVESEKLFF
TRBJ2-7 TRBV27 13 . CASSLSFGNEQYF
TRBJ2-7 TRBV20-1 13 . CSAGDRGIHEQYF
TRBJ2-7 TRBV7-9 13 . CASSHGASYEQYF
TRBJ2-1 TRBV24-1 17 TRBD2 CATSDFPERGSYNEQFF
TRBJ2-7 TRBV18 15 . CASSPGQGGLREQYF
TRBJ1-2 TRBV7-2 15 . CASSLVRDGASGYTF
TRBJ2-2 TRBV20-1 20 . CSARDIPRRGATGGTGELFF
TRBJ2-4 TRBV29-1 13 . CSVGGGTENIQYF
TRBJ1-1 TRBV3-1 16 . CASSQEQGTKNTEAFF
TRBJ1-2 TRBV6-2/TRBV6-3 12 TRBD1 CASSRTGAGYTF
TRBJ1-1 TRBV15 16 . CATSRDRAPVGTEAFF
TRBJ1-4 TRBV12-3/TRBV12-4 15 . CASSRRGTANEKLFF
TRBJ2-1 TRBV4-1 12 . CASGGWGNEQFF
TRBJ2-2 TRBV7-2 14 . CASSLEMNTGELFF
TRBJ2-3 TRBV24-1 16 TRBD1 CATSGRQGLITDTQYF
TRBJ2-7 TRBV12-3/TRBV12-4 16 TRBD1 CASSLRTGGLSYEQYF
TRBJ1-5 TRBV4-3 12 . CASSQVHQPQHF
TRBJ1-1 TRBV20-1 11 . CSPRRDTEAFF
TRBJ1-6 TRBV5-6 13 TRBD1 CASSLDYTGVLHF
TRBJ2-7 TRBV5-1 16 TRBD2 CASSQSGGRSYNEQYF
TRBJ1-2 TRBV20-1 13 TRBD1 CSATGGARYGYTF
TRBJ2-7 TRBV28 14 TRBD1 CASSFQGAAYEQYF
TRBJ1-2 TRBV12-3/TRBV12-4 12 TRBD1 CASNPGGWGYTF